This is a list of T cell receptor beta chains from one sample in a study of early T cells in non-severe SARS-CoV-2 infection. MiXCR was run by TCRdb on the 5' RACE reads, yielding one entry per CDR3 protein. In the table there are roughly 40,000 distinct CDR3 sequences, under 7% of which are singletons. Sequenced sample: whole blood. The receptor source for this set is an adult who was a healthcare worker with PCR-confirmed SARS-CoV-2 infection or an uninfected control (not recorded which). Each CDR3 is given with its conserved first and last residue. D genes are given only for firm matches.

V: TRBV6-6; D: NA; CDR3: CASIEGLNTGELFF
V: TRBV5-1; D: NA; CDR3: CASSSGSTEAFF
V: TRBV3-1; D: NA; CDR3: CASSQGTGARGTQYF
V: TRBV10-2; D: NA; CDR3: CASFRLTGELFF
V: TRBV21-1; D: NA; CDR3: CASSYRMAPGGTGETQYF
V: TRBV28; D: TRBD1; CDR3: CASSPGGDQPQHF
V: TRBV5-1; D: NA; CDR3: CASSQARSGGELFF
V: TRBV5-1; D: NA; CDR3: CASSVSTGAKNIQYF
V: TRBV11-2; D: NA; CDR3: CASSLEPGPAVYTF
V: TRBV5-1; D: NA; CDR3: CASSFGAPGSTGELFF
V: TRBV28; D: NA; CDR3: CASSFPGGRNEKLFF
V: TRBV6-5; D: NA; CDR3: CASKPGGPYEQYF
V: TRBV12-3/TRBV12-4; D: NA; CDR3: CASSFGGGHNQPQHF
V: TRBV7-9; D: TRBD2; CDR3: CASSLRLAETQYF
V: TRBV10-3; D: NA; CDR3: CAVKDGETQYF
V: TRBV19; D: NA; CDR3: CASSIRWGTEQFF
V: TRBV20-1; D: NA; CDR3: CSASLFPSETQYF
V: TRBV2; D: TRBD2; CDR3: CASRPGTSGSSQSEQYF
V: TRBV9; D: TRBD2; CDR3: CASSVEAGGPRDTQYF
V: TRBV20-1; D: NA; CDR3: CSAVLLRGNQETQYF
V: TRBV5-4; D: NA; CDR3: CASRSSDTQYF
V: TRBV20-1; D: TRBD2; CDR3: CSVSAGTRREQYF
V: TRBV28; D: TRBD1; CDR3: CASSVHTATGAAFF
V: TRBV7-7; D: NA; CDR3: CASSLEVGRDSSEQYF
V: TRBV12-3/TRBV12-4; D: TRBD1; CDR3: CASSLGTGVRSYNEQFF
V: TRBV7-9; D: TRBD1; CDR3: CASSSLGGQGHTIYF
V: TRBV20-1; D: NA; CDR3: CSALPGLYHNEQFF
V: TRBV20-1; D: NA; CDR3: CSVWRRLRDTQYF
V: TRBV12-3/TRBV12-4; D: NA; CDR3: CASKIRANTEAFF
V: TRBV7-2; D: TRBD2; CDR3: CASSRTTSGATDTQYF
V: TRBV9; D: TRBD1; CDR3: CASGTGGQPQHF
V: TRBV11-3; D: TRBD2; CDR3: CASSFSSGQWGYNEQFF